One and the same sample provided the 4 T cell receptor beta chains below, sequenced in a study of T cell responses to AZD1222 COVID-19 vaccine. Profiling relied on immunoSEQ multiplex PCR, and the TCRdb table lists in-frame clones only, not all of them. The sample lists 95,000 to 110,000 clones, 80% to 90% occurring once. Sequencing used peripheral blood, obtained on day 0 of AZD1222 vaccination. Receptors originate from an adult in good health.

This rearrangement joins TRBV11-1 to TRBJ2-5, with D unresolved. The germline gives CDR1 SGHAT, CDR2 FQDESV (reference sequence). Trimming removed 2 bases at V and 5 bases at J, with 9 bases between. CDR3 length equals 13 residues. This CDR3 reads CASSLPGLETQYF. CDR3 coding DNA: TGTGCCAGCAGCTTACCTGGGTTGGAGACCCAGTACTTC. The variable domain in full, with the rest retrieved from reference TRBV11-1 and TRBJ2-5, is EAEVAQSPRYKITEKSQAVAFWCDPISGHATLYWYRQILGQGPELLVQFQDESVVDDSQLPKDRFSAERLKGVDSTLKIQPAELGDSAMYLCASSLPGLETQYFGPGTRLLVL.

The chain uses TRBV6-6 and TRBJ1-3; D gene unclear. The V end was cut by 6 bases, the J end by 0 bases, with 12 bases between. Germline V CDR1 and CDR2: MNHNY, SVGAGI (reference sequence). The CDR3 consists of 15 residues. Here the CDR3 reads CASRDGPSSGNTIYF. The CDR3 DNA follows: TGTGCCAGCAGGGACGGCCCGAGCTCTGGAAACACCATATATTTT.

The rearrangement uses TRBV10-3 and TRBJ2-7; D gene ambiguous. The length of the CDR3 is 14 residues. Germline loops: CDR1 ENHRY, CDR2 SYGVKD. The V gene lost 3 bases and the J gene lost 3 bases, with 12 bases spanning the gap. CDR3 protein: CAISEAAPGYEQYF. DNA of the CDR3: TGTGCCATCAGTGAAGCAGCCCCGGGCTACGAGCAGTACTTC.

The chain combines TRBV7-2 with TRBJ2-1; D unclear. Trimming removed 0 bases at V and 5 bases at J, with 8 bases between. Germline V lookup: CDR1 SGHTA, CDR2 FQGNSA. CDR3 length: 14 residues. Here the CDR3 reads CASSLARRNNEQFF. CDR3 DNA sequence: TGTGCCAGCAGCTTAGCGCGCAGGAACAATGAGCAGTTCTTC.